This TCR beta chain was observed in a study of CD8 T cells in Susac syndrome. The V gene's germline CDR1 is SGHVS and CDR2 FQNEAQ. The CDR3 has 13 residues. Trimming took 1 base from V and 6 from J, leaving 6 bases between them. RNA was extracted with the RNeasy kit, and a quantity of 0.5 to 1 ug was reverse transcribed using random hexamers. TCRdb reprocessed the immunoSEQ multiplex PCR reads with MiXCR, giving one entry per CDR3 protein. The sample carries over 100,000 distinct CDR3 sequences, just under 95% recorded once. Sequencing used CD8+ T cells from PBMCs. This TCR was sampled from a human donor in good health. The gene calls are TRBV7-8 and TRBJ2-2; D not resolved. CDR3 sequence reads: CASSLGRAGELFF. As DNA, the CDR3 is TGTGCCAGCAGCTTAGGTCGCGCCGGGGAGCTGTTTTTT.